This T cell receptor beta chain was profiled in a study of CD8+CD57+ T cells in acquired aplastic anemia. Germline loops: CDR1 LNHNV, CDR2 YYDKDF (reference sequence). CDR3 length equals 15 residues. V was shortened by 0 bases and J by 5 bases, with 13 bases between the two germline ends. The sequenced patients had an expansion of CD8+CD57+ cells seen by flow cytometry. According to the study, genomic DNA was the template for TCR beta VDJ and CDR3 profiling. TCRdb analysed the reads with MiXCR anew, one entry per CDR3 protein. The profile shows around 200,000 distinct CDR3 sequences, around 50% of them singletons. Ten or more counts support this clonotype.

The V and J genes are TRBV15 and TRBJ1-2, with unresolved D. Sequenced: sorted CD4+, CD8+, or CD8+CD57+ T cells (not recorded which) from PBMCs. The receptor was isolated from a human donor with aplastic anemia. CDR3 residues: CATSRDPRDHYGYTF. DNA of the CDR3: TGTGCCACCAGCAGAGACCCCCGGGATCATTATGGCTACACCTTC.